This TCR beta chain was captured in a study of blood T cell repertoires in COVID-19. Study in general: COVID-19 samples from acute and convalescent phases originated in the United States, Italy and Spain.

Researchers sorted participants into cohorts using their self-reported clinical history. Profiled with immunoSEQ multiplex PCR; TCRdb holds only in-frame clones, not every one. The sample consists of 160,000 or so clones, around 80% of them appearing once. This CDR3 has 16 residues. Unmatched junction bases numbered 9, after V lost 5 bases and J lost 2 bases. The germline V gene has CDR1 ENHRY and CDR2 SYGVKD. The sequence derives from a woman in her forties or fifties who had recovered from COVID-19. Sequencing was done on a sample of PBMCs or T cells enriched from blood (not recorded which). The gene calls are TRBV10-3 and TRBJ1-5; TRBD1 agrees at 7 bases. CDR3 loop: CAISLTGSDGNQPQHF. In DNA form, the CDR3 reads TGTGCCATCAGTCTGACAGGGTCCGATGGCAATCAGCCCCAGCATTTT.